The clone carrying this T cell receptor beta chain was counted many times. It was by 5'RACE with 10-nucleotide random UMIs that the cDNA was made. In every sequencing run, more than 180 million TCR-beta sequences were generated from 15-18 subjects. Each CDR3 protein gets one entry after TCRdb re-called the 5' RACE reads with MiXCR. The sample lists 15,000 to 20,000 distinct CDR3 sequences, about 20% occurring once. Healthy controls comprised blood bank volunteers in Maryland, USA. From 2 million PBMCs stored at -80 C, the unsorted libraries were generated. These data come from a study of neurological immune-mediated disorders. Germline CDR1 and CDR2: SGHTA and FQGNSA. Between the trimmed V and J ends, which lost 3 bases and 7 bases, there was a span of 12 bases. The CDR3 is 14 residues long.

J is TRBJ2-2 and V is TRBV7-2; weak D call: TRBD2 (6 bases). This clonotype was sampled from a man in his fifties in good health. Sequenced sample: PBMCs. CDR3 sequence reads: CASSFPTGGGELFF. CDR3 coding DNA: TGTGCCAGCAGCTTCCCGACCGGGGGCGGGGAGCTGTTTTTT.